The clone carrying this TCR beta chain was observed a handful of times. This sample is drawn from a study of blood T cell repertoires in COVID-19. Study as a whole: Material from acute and convalescent COVID-19 was sourced from the United States, Italy and Spain. In each case, the material was cDNA or gDNA derived from T cells, B-cell-depleted T cells, or PBMCs.

Germline values: CDR1 KGHSH, CDR2 LQKENI. CDR3 size: 15 residues. V lost 3 bases to trimming and J lost 6 bases, with 12 bases between them. Methods used by the authors: Estimation of nucleated cell counts was performed using reference gene primer amplification. Some clones are missing from TCRdb's copy, which holds only in-frame ones; the method was immunoSEQ multiplex PCR. V, J and clone size derive from that table, while D and trimming were established from the DNA sequence. Here the sample spans approximately 170,000 clones, 65% to 85% being singletons. V usage is TRBV18 and J usage is TRBJ1-6; D gene uncertain. The sequencing input was peripheral blood. The source of this sequence is a man in his 70s with active or convalescent COVID-19. CDR3 region: CASSPRGAPNSPLHF. The CDR3, as DNA: TGTGCCAGCTCACCCCGGGGTGCGCCTAATTCACCCCTCCACTTT.